This TCR beta chain was identified in a study of T cells in localized non-small cell lung cancer. Note on this clone: What it recognizes is unknown.

This table comes from immunoSEQ multiplex PCR, and its TCRdb copy is limited to in-frame clones, with some not included. The sample has about 24,000 clones; about 90% are singletons. Findings of the study overall: Uninvolved adjacent lung, not tumor, had the highest T cell clonality. Multi-region tumor sequencing was not done, so intratumor heterogeneity could not be excluded.

The CDR3 has 15 amino acids. V was shortened by 7 bases and J by 4 bases, with 16 bases between the two germline ends. Germline assignment: CDR1 SGHAT and CDR2 FQNNGV. The sample here was peripheral blood, taken before any cancer treatment. The sequence came from a woman aged 35 to 70 with stage I lung adenocarcinoma. The chain uses TRBV11-2 and TRBJ2-2; D unclear. This chain's CDR3 is CASTHLGRRTGELFF. The CDR3 DNA follows: TGTGCCAGCACCCACCTAGGGCGACGCACCGGGGAGCTGTTTTTT.